This T cell receptor beta chain was sequenced in a study of CD8 T cells in Susac syndrome. J was trimmed by 5 bases and V by 1 base; bases with no gene match: 1. Per germline, CDR1 SGHVS and CDR2 FNYEAQ. CDR3 length equals 15 residues. The authors reverse transcribed roughly 0.5 to 1 ug RNA with random hexamers. TCRdb itself ran the immunoSEQ multiplex PCR reads through MiXCR, one entry per CDR3 protein. The profile shows around 80,000 distinct CDR3 sequences, roughly 95% of them singletons. The chain is built from TRBV7-6 and TRBJ1-5; 11 positions match TRBD1. Material for sequencing was CD8+ T cells from PBMCs. This TCR was recovered from a human donor with Susac syndrome. The CDR3 loop is CASSLGTGGDQPQHF. The CDR3 coding sequence is TGTGCCAGCAGCTTAGGGACAGGGGGCGATCAGCCCCAGCATTTT.